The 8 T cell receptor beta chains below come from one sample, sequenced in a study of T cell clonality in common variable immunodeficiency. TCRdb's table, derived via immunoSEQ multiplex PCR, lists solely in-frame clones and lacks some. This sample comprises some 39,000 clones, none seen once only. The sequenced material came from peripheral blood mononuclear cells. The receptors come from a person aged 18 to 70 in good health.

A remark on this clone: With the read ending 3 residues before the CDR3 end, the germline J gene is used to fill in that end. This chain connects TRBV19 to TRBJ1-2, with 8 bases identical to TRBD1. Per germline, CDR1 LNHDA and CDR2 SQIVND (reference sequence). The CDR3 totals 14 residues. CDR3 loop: CASTPGQGTYDYTF. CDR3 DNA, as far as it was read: TGTGCCAGTACCCCAGGACAGGGAACCTACGAC.

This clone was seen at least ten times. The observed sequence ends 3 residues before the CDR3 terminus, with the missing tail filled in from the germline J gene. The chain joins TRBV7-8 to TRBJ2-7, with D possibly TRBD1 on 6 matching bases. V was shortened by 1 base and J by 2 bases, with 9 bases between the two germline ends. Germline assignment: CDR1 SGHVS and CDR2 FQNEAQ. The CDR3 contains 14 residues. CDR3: CASSLGWTAYEQYF. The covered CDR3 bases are TGTGCCAGCAGCTTAGGTTGGACAGCCTACGAG.

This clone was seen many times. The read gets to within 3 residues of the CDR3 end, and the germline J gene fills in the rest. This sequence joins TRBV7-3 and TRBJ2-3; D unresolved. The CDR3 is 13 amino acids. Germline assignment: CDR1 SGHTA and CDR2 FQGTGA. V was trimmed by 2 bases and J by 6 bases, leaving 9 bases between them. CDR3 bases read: TGTGCCAGCAGCTTATCAAGGGTCGATACG. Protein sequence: CASSLSRVDT. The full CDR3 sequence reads CASSLSRVDTQYF.

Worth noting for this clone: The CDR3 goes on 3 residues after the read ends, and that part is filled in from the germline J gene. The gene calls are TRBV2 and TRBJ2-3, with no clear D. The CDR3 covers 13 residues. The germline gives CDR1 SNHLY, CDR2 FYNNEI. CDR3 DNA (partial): TGTGCCAGCAGTGAAGGGGCCCAAGAGACG. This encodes CASSEGAQET. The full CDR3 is CASSEGAQETQYF.

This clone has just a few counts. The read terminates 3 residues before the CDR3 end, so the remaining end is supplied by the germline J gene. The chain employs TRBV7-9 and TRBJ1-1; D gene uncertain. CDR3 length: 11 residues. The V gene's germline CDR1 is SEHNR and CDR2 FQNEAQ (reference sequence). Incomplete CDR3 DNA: TGTGCCAGCAGCTTAAAAGGGGAA. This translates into CASSLKGE. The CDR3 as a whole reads CASSLKGEAFF.

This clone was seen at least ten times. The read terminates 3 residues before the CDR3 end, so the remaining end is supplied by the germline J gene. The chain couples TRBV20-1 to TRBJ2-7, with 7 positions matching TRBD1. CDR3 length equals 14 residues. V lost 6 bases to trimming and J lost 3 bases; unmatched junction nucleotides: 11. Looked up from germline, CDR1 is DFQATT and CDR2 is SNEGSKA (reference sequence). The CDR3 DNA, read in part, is TGCAGTGCAAGCCCGACAGGGCCCGTCTACGAG. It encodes CSASPTGPVYE. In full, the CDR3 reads CSASPTGPVYEQYF.

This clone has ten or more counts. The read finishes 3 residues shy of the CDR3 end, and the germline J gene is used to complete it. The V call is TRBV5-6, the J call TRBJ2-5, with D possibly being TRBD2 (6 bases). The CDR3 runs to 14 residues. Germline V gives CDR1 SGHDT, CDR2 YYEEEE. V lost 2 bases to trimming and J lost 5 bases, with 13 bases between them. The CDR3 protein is CASSFIAGLETQYF. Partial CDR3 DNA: TGTGCCAGCAGCTTTATTGCGGGACTCGAGACC.

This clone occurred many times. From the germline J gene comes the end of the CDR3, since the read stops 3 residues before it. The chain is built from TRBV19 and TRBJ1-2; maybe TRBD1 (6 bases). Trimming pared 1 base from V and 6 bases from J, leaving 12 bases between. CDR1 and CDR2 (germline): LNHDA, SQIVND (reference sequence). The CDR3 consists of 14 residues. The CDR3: CASSIVTGWHGYTF. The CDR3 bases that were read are TGTGCCAGTAGTATAGTAACAGGGTGGCATGGC.